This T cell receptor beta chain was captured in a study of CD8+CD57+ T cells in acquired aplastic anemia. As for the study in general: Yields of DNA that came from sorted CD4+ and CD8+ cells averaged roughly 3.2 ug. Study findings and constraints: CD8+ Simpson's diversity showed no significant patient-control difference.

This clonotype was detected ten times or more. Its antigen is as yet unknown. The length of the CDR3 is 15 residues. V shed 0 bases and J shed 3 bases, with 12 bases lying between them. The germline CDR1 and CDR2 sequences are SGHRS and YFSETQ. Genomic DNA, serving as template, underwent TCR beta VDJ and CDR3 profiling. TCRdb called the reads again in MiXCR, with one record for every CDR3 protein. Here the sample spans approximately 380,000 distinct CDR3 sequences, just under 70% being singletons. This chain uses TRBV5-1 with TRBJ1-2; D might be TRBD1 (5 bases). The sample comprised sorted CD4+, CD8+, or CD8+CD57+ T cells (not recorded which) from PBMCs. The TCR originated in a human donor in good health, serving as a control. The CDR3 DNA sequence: TGCGCCAGCAGCTTGGGAGGGGAAGGGGACTATGGCTACACCTTC. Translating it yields CASSLGGEGDYGYTF.